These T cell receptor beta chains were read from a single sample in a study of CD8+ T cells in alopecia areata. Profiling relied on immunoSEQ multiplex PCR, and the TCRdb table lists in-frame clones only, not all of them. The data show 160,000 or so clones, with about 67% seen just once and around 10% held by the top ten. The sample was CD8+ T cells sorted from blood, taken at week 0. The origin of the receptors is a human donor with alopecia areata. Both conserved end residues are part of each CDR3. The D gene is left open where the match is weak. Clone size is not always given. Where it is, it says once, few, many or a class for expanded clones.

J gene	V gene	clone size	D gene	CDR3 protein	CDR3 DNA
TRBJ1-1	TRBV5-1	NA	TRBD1	CASTKTGTGEAFF	TGCGCCAGCACCAAGACAGGGACGGGTGAAGCTTTCTTT
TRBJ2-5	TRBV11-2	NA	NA	CASSTQPGGPETQYF	TGTGCCAGCTCGACTCAACCCGGGGGGCCGGAGACCCAGTACTTC
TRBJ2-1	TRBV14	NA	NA	CASSPDRYNEQFF	TGTGCCAGCAGCCCGGACCGGTACAATGAGCAGTTCTTC
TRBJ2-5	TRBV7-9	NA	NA	CASSPVGRGPQETQYF	TGTGCCAGCAGCCCCGTTGGCCGGGGACCCCAAGAGACCCAGTACTTC
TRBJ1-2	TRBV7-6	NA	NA	CASSERETSYGYTF	TGTGCCAGCAGCGAGCGAGAGACCTCTTATGGCTACACCTTC
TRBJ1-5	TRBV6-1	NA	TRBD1	CASSERIGGAASNQPQHF	TGTGCCAGCAGTGAAAGAATAGGGGGCGCAGCTAGCAATCAGCCCCAGCATTTT
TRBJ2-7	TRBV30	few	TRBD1	CAWSVVPTGDFYEQYF	TGTGCCTGGAGTGTAGTCCCGACAGGGGATTTCTACGAGCAGTACTTC
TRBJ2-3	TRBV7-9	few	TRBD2	CASTISRGLAGGDTQYF	TGTGCCAGCACCATCTCCCGGGGACTAGCGGGGGGAGATACGCAGTATTTT
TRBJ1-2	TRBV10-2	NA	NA	CAASGGPLGYTF	TGCGCCGCATCCGGAGGTCCTCTTGGCTACACCTTC
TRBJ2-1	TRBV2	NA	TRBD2	CATSYGTSGANEQFF	TGTGCCACCTCCTACGGGACTAGCGGGGCCAATGAGCAGTTCTTC
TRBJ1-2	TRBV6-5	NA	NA	CASSSSTGGYGYTF	NA
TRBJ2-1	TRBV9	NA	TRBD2	CASSGAGGNYNEQFF	TGTGCCAGCAGCGGAGCGGGGGGCAACTACAATGAGCAGTTCTTC
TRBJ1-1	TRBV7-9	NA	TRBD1	CASSSPAQGGTEAFF	TGTGCCAGCAGCTCTCCAGCCCAGGGGGGCACTGAAGCTTTCTTT
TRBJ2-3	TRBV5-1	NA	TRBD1	CASSQGQGGTDTQYF	TGCGCCAGCAGTCAGGGACAGGGAGGCACAGATACGCAGTATTTT
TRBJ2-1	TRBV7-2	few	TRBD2	CASSLRIGASGYNEQFF	TGTGCCAGCAGCTTAAGGATAGGGGCTAGCGGATACAATGAGCAGTTCTTC
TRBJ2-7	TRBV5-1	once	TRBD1	CASSLAGFGQDTSYEQYF	TGCGCCAGCAGCTTGGCCGGATTCGGACAGGACACTTCCTACGAGCAGTACTTC
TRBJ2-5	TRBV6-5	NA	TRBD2	CASSYYLAGQETQYF	TGTGCCAGCAGTTATTATCTAGCGGGGCAAGAGACCCAGTACTTC
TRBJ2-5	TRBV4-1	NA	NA	CASSGALQETQYF	TGCGCCAGCAGCGGTGCCCTACAAGAGACCCAGTACTTC
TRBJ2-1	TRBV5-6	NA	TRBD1	CASSFGTAYNEQFF	TGTGCCAGCAGCTTCGGGACAGCCTACAATGAGCAGTTCTTC
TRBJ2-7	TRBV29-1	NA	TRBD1	CSVELGTEGFEQYF	TGCAGCGTTGAATTAGGGACAGAGGGTTTCGAGCAGTACTTC
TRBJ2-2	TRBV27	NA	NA	CASSSGQYTGELFF	TGTGCCAGCAGTAGCGGACAGTACACCGGGGAGCTGTTTTTT
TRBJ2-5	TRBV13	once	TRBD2	CASSLSRGIEETQYF	TGTGCCAGCAGCTTATCGCGGGGGATAGAGGAGACCCAGTACTTC
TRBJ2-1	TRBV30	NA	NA	CAWSVSQHKFF	TGTGCCTGGAGTGTTAGTCAGCACAAGTTCTTC
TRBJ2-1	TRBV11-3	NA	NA	CASRQGPSYNEQFF	TGTGCCAGCAGGCAGGGCCCGTCCTACAATGAGCAGTTCTTC
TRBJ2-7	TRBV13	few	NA	CASSLQYEQYF	TGTGCCAGCAGCTTACAGTACGAGCAGTACTTC
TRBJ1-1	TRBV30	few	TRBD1	CAWSLDRVNTEAFF	TGTGCCTGGAGTCTGGACAGGGTGAACACTGAAGCTTTCTTT
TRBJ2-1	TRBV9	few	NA	CASSVATEGRYNEQFF	TGTGCCAGCAGCGTAGCTACCGAGGGTCGGTACAATGAGCAGTTCTTC
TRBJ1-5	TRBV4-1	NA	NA	CASSPRDYGNQPQHF	TGCGCCAGCAGCCCCCGGGACTATGGCAATCAGCCCCAGCATTTT
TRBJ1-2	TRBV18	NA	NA	CASSLPGFEGYTF	TGTGCCAGCTCACTTCCAGGTTTTGAGGGCTACACCTTC
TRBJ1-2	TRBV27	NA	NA	CASSLGFGDYGYTF	TGTGCCAGCAGTTTAGGATTTGGGGACTATGGCTACACCTTC
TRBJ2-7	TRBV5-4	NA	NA	CASSFERNSYEQYF	TGTGCCAGCAGCTTCGAGCGGAACTCCTACGAGCAGTACTTC
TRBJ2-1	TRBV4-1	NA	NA	CASSQRALANNEQFF	TGCGCCAGCAGCCAACGGGCTTTGGCGAACAATGAGCAGTTCTTC
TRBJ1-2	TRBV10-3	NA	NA	CAISGQLIGHGYTF	TGTGCCATCAGTGGACAGTTAATTGGCCATGGCTACACCTTC
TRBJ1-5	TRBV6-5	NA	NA	CASSYSRGLNQPQHF	TGTGCCAGCAGTTACTCGCGGGGCCTCAATCAGCCCCAGCATTTT